This entry is about one TCR beta chain. The antigen is not known. CDR1 and CDR2 from the germline V gene are LGHDT and YNNKEL (reference sequence). The V and J ends lost 0 bases and 0 bases respectively, with 8 bases between them. The CDR3 spans 16 residues. The data were taken from a study of T cell responses to AZD1222 COVID-19 vaccine. Study conclusions and caveats: Dominant CD4 TCR responses targeted spike regions 160-218 and 743-854.

Profiled with immunoSEQ multiplex PCR; TCRdb holds only in-frame clones, not every one. Of approximately 140,000 clones in the sample, approximately 94% were seen once. The clonotype originates from an adult in good health. The chain uses TRBV3-1 (or the pseudogene TRBV3-2) and TRBJ1-4; D is ambiguous. Sequenced material: peripheral blood, taken on day 0 of AZD1222 vaccination. In DNA form, the CDR3 reads TGTGCCAGCAGCCAAGATCGGGGAGCAACTAATGAAAAACTGTTTTTT. As protein: CASSQDRGATNEKLFF.